The 8 T cell receptor beta chains given below trace back to one sample, sequenced in a study of blood T cell repertoires in COVID-19. Some clones are missing from TCRdb's copy, which holds only in-frame ones; the method was immunoSEQ multiplex PCR. The repertoire holds 200,000 to 250,000 clones, with under 90% as singletons. Sequenced input: peripheral blood. The origin of the receptors is an elderly woman with active or convalescent COVID-19.

This clone has a single count. The rearrangement joins TRBV5-4 to TRBJ2-7, with 9 positions matching TRBD1. The CDR3 totals 16 residues. The trim removed 4 bases at V and 1 base at J, leaving 9 bases unmatched. Germline CDR1 is SGHNT and CDR2 is YYREEE (reference sequence). The DNA of the CDR3 is TGTGCCAGCAGCACCGGGGACAGGGTGGGGTCCTACGAGCAGTACTTC. Its translation is CASSTGDRVGSYEQYF.

The chain links TRBV7-3 to TRBJ1-1; D is uncertain. The CDR3 contains 9 residues. Germline CDR1 is SGHTA and CDR2 is FQGTGA. Between the trimmed V and J ends, which lost 10 bases and 8 bases, there was a span of 8 bases. This CDR3 is CATIQEAFF. CDR3 sequence (DNA): TGTGCCACGATACAGGAAGCTTTCTTT.

This rearrangement joins TRBV5-1 to TRBJ2-7; maybe TRBD2 (5 bases). CDR3 size: 13 residues. The germline V gene has CDR1 SGHRS and CDR2 YFSETQ. Trimming removed 4 bases from V and 7 bases from J, with 15 bases in between. The CDR3 is CASSRERVGEQYF. The CDR3 nucleotides read TGCGCCAGCAGCCGAGAGAGGGTCGGGGAGCAGTACTTC.

V usage is TRBV5-5 and J usage is TRBJ2-7, with D uncertain. V shed 1 base and J shed 0 bases, with 5 bases lying between them. The germline V gene has CDR1 SGHKS and CDR2 YYEKEE (reference sequence). This CDR3 comprises 13 residues. Written as DNA, the CDR3 is TGTGCCAGCAGCTTGAGGAGCTCCTACGAGCAGTACTTC. Translating gives CASSLRSSYEQYF.

CDR3 sequence (DNA): TGTGCCAGTAGACGGCGGGATGATCCCAAGAGCGAGACCCAGTACTTC. The encoded protein is CASRRRDDPKSETQYF. This chain connects TRBV19 to TRBJ2-5; possible D gene TRBD2, 6 bases. This CDR3 comprises 16 residues. Per the germline V gene, CDR1 is LNHDA and CDR2 is SQIVND (reference sequence). Trimming cost V 6 bases and J 5 bases, with 22 bases left between them.

This clone appeared once. The chain joins TRBV7-2 to TRBJ2-7; 10 nucleotides agree with TRBD2. CDR3 length equals 15 residues. From germline, CDR1 is SGHTA and CDR2 FQGNSA. Trimming cost V 5 bases and J 2 bases; bases outside gene matches: 6. The CDR3 is CASSETSGVAYEQYF. As DNA, the CDR3 is TGTGCCAGCAGCGAAACTAGCGGGGTGGCCTACGAGCAGTACTTC.

V usage is TRBV6-6 and J usage is TRBJ1-3, with D uncertain. The V gene's germline CDR1 is MNHNY and CDR2 SVGAGI (reference sequence). With 2 bases removed from V and 8 bases from J, the gap between germline ends came to 16 bases. The CDR3 covers 15 residues. The CDR3 region has the DNA TGTGCCAGCAGTTACGGAGGCTTAGGGTCGGACACCATATATTTT. It codes for CASSYGGLGSDTIYF.

V usage is TRBV10-3 and J usage is TRBJ2-3; 9 bases agree with TRBD2. The V gene end was trimmed by 3 bases and the J gene end by 6 bases; junction bases not matched to a gene: 10. This CDR3 spans 16 amino acids. Germline V gene data show CDR1 as ENHRY and CDR2 as SYGVKD. The CDR3 protein is CAISDSASGIGDTQYF. The CDR3 DNA reads TGTGCCATCAGTGATTCGGCTAGCGGGATCGGGGATACGCAGTATTTT.